This T cell receptor (beta chain) was sequenced for a study of blood T cells in healthy people across ages. This clonotype was counted between two and nine times. One end of the junction fails to match germline, which may point to a read error. From germline, CDR1 is MRHNA and CDR2 SNTAGT. The CDR3 consists of 16 residues. A second PCR of about 6 to 11 cycles used a sample-barcoded 5' primer and a J-beta primer mix. TCRdb independently ran MiXCR on the 5' RACE reads; one entry per CDR3 protein. The repertoire consists of approximately 780,000 distinct CDR3 sequences, with 25% to 30% occurring once and the leading ten covering about 3%. Another study also made use of these data, one on T cells of mothers and their children.

This receptor was obtained from a boy between 10 and 17 years old in good health. The sequencing sample was made of blood. This chain joins TRBV6-4 and TRBJ2-2, with 8 positions matching TRBD1. In DNA, the CDR3 is TGTGCCGGCAGTGACAGGGGACAGGACTACACCGGGGAGCTGTTTTTT. Translated, it gives CAGSDRGQDYTGELFF.